This T cell receptor (beta chain) was identified during a study of OX40 agonist ivuxolimab in advanced cancers. General study findings and limits: Individuals who were partial responders at 0.1-3.0 mg/kg had clonal expansion that ranked among the lowest.

Germline values: CDR1 SGHRS, CDR2 YFSETQ. Trimming left V 4 bases short and J 4 bases short, with 17 bases between. The CDR3 is 15 residues long. This table comes from immunoSEQ multiplex PCR, and its TCRdb copy is limited to in-frame clones, with some not included. The sample records 30,000 to 40,000 clones, roughly 84% being singletons. As regards this clone: What it binds is unknown.

The genes are TRBV5-1 and TRBJ2-5; D may be TRBD2 (7 bases). The TCR sequence derives from an adult with an advanced solid tumor such as melanoma, head and neck, liver or kidney cancer. Sequences were derived from CD4+ or CD8+ T cells sorted from blood, sampled in a trial of the OX40 agonist ivuxolimab. The chain's CDR3 is CASSGWGGLGETQYF. CDR3 sequence (DNA): TGCGCCAGCAGCGGCTGGGGGGGCCTCGGAGAGACCCAGTACTTC.